This T cell receptor (beta chain) was sequenced for a study of a mutant IDH1 vaccine in newly diagnosed glioma. Indicated time point: baseline, week 1 (first vaccination visit). Treatment noted: pre-vaccination baseline after standard-of-care therapy. Worth noting for this clone: What it recognizes is unknown.

Study-wide results and limits: There were vaccine-induced immune responses in around 93% of the patients.

The data were produced by immunoSEQ multiplex PCR, yet TCRdb's version contains in-frame clones alone and is incomplete. Here the sample spans about 38,000 clones, roughly 80% being singletons. This CDR3 region has 16 residues. The V end lost 5 bases, the J end lost 1 base, and 16 bases lay between the germline ends. Per germline, CDR1 MRHNA and CDR2 SNTAGT. The V call is TRBV6-4, the J call TRBJ2-3, with D perhaps TRBD2 (6 bases). Here the sequenced sample was PBMCs, taken from a glioma patient treated with radiotherapy, temozolomide or both. The receptor's source is a man aged 40-55 years with glioma. Some clones in this sample may be carry-over from other donors' samples. In nucleotides, the CDR3 is TGTGCCAGCAGTCCTGGGGGGACCCCTGGCACAGATACGCAGTATTTT. Protein: CASSPGGTPGTDTQYF.